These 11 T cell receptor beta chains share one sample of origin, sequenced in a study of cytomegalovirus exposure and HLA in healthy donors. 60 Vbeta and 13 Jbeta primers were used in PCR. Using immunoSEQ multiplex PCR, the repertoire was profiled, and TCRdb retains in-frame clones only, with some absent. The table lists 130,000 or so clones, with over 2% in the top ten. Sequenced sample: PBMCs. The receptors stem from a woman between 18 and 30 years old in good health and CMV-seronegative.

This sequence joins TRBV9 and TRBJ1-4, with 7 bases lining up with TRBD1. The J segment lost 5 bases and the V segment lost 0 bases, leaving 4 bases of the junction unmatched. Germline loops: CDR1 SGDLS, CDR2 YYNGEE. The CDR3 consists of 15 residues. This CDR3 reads CASSVATGQNEKLFF. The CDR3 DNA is TGTGCCAGCAGCGTAGCTACGGGACAGAATGAAAAACTGTTTTTT. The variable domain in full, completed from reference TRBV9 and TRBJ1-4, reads DSGVTQTPKHLITATGQRVTLRCSPRSGDLSVYWYQQSLDQGLQFLIQYYNGEERAKGNILERFSAQQFPDLHSELNLSSLELGDSALYFCASSVATGQNEKLFFGSGTQLSVL.

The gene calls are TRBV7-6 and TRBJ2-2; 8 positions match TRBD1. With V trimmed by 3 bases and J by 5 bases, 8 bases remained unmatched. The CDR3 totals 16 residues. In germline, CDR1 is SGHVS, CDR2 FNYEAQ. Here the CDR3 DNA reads TGTGCCAGCAGCTTGGAGCAGGGGGCGGGGACCGGGGAGCTGTTTTTT. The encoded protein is CASSLEQGAGTGELFF.

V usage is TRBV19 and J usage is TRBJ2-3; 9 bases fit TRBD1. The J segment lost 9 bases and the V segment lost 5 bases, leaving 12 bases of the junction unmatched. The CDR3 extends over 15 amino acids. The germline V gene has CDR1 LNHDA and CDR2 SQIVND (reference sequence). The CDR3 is CASSAPGTGYHTQYF. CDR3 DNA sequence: TGTGCCAGTAGTGCTCCCGGGACAGGGTACCACACGCAGTATTTT.

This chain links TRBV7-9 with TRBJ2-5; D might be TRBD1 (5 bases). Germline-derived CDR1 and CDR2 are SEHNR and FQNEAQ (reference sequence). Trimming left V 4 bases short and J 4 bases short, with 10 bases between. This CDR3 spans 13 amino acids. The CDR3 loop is CASSSRQGETQYF. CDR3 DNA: TGTGCCAGCAGCTCTCGGCAGGGAGAGACCCAGTACTTC.

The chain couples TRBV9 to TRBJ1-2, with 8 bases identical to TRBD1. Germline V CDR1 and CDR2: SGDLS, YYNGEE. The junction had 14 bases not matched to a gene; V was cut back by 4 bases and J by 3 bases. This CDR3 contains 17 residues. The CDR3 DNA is TGTGCCAGCAGCTCTCGGACAGGGTTAGTGGGCCACTATGGCTACACCTTC. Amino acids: CASSSRTGLVGHYGYTF.

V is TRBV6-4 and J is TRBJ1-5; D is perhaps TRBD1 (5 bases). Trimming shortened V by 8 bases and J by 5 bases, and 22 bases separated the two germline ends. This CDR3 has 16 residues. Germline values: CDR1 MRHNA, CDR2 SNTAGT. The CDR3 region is CASPKSGLTVDQPQHF. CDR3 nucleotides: TGTGCCAGCCCCAAGTCGGGACTCACGGTGGATCAGCCCCAGCATTTT.

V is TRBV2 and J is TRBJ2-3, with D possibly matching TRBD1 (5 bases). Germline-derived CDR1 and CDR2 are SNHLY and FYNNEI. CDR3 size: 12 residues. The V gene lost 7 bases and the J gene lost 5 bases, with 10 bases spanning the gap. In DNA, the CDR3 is TGTGCCAGCACAGGGTTGGGAGATACGCAGTATTTT. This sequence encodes CASTGLGDTQYF.

The CDR3 region has the DNA TGTGCCAGCAGTATGACTAGCCCCGGGTACGAGCAGTACTTC. Translating gives CASSMTSPGYEQYF. The chain uses TRBV6-1 and TRBJ2-7, with 7 bases matching TRBD2. The V segment lost 5 bases and the J segment 4 bases; nucleotides outside the gene matches: 8. The length of the CDR3 is 14 residues. Germline V gene data show CDR1 as MNHNS and CDR2 as SASEGT.

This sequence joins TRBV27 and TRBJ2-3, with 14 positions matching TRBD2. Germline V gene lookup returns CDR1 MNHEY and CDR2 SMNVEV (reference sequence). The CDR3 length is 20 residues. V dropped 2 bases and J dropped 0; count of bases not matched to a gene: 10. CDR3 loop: CASSLGHGLAGGPSTDTQYF. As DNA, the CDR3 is TGTGCCAGCAGTTTAGGGCACGGACTAGCGGGAGGCCCCAGCACAGATACGCAGTATTTT.

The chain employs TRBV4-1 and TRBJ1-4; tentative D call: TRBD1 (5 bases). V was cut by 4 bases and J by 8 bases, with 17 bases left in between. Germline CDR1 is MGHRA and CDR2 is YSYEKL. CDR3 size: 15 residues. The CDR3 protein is CASSPSQGEGEKLFF. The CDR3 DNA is TGCGCCAGCAGCCCTAGCCAAGGGGAGGGAGAAAAACTGTTTTTT.

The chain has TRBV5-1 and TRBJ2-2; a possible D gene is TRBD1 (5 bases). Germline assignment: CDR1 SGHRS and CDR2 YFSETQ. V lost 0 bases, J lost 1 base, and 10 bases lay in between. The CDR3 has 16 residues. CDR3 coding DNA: TGCGCCAGCAGCTTGGACGGACAAAAGAACACCGGGGAGCTGTTTTTT. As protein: CASSLDGQKNTGELFF.